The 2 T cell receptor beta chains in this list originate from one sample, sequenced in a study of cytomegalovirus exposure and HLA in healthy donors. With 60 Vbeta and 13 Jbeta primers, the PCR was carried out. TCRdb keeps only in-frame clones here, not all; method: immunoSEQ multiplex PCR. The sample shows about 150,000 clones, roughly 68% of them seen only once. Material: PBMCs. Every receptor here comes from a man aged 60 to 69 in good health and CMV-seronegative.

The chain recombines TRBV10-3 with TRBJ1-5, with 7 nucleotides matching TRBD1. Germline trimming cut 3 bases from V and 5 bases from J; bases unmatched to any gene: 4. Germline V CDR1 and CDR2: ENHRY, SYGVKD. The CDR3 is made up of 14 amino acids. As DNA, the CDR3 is TGTGCCATCAGTGATGACAGGGCCTATCAGCCCCAGCATTTT. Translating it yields CAISDDRAYQPQHF.

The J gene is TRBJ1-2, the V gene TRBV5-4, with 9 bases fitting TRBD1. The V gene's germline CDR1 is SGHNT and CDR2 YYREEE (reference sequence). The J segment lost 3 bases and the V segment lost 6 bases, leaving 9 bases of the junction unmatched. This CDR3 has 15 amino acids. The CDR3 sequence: CASKSGTGRDYGYTF. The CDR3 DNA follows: TGTGCCAGCAAATCCGGGACAGGGAGGGACTATGGCTACACCTTC.